The 26 T cell receptor beta chains reported below all come from one sample, sequenced in a study of T-cell memory formation after mild COVID-19. TCRdb used MiXCR to reprocess the 5' RACE reads, holding one entry per CDR3 protein. The sample holds 350,000 to 500,000 distinct CDR3 sequences; more than 15% are singletons and the top ten take 20% to 25%. Sequencing was performed on PBMCs or a T cell subset sorted from them (not recorded which). The source of these receptors is a man younger than 35 who had mild COVID-19 (a few samples of this study predate the infection). Cell type and time point are not known.

The J gene is TRBJ2-7, the V gene TRBV5-6; tentatively, D is TRBD1 (5 bases). Germline-derived CDR1 and CDR2 are SGHDT and YYEEEE. The CDR3 totals 15 residues. V dropped 4 bases and J dropped 2 bases, with 16 bases sitting between them. The CDR3 nucleotides are TGTGCCAGCAGCCTTGGACACCCCGCCCCCTACGAGCAGTACGTC. It yields the protein CASSLGHPAPYEQYV.

The chain combines TRBV7-9 with TRBJ2-1; D gene ambiguous. Deletions cut 6 bases from V and 8 bases from J, with 17 bases between. The germline V gene encodes CDR1 SEHNR and CDR2 FQNEAQ (reference sequence). This CDR3 has 14 amino acids. The CDR3, as DNA: TGTGCCAGCAGTCGTAGAACTGCCGAATATGAGCAGTTCTTC. This encodes CASSRRTAEYEQFF.

In this sample, this clonotype turned up a few times. This chain links TRBV7-6 with TRBJ1-6; perhaps TRBD1 as D (6 bases). Between the trimmed V and J ends, which lost 5 bases and 8 bases, there was a span of 13 bases. There are 14 residues in the CDR3. In germline, CDR1 is SGHVS, CDR2 FNYEAQ. The CDR3 loop is CASSTEGGYSPLHF. CDR3 nucleotide sequence: TGTGCCAGCAGCACTGAGGGGGGGTATTCACCCCTCCACTTT.

This clonotype came up many times. The V call is TRBV3-1, the J call TRBJ1-2, with D uncertain. Germline V gene lookup returns CDR1 LGHDT and CDR2 YNNKEL (reference sequence). There are 15 residues in the CDR3. Trimming took 3 bases from V and 3 from J, leaving 14 bases between them. For the CDR3, the DNA is TGTGCCAGCAGCCATATCGACACCTTATACTATGGCTACACCTTC. Residues: CASSHIDTLYYGYTF.

This clonotype was recorded a few times. The chain uses TRBV6-2 or TRBV6-3 and TRBJ1-1; no reliable D call. The germline V gene has CDR1 MNHEY and CDR2 SVGEGT. Trimming left V 2 bases short and J 8 bases short, with 9 bases between. This CDR3 is 12 amino acids long. This chain's CDR3 is CASSYQVTEAFF. CDR3 coding DNA: TGTGCCAGCAGTTACCAAGTCACCGAAGCTTTCTTT.

J is TRBJ1-2 and V is TRBV7-6; D is ambiguous. Trimming shortened V by 5 bases and J by 2 bases, and 9 bases separated the two germline ends. This CDR3 has 13 residues. Per the germline V gene, CDR1 is SGHVS and CDR2 is FNYEAQ. The CDR3: CASSDGRNYGYTF. DNA for the CDR3: TGTGCCAGCAGCGACGGGAGGAACTATGGCTACACCTTC.

The rearrangement joins TRBV12-3 or TRBV12-4 to TRBJ2-6, with a tentative D call TRBD1 (6 bases). Trimming pared 6 bases from V and 1 base from J, leaving 13 bases between. The CDR3 covers 16 residues. This chain's CDR3 is CASSQQGRSGANVLTF. The CDR3 bases are TGTGCCAGCAGCCAACAGGGTCGGTCTGGGGCCAACGTCCTGACTTTC.

The CDR3 coding sequence is TGTGCCAGCAGCTTAAGGGATGCGCAGTATTTT. Translated, it gives CASSLRDAQYF. The chain couples TRBV7-2 to TRBJ2-3; D remains ambiguous. The CDR3 consists of 11 residues. The V end lost 2 bases, the J end lost 10 bases, and 7 bases lay between the germline ends. Germline lookup yields CDR1 SGHTA and CDR2 FQGNSA.

In its sample, this clonotype was seen a few times. The rearrangement joins TRBV6-5 to TRBJ2-5; D perhaps matches TRBD1 (5 bases). Trimming shortened V by 6 bases and J by 5 bases, and 19 bases separated the two germline ends. The CDR3 is 15 residues long. Germline V gene data show CDR1 as MNHEY and CDR2 as SVGAGI. CDR3 region: CASSPPQGPLETQYF. DNA of the CDR3: TGTGCCAGCAGCCCACCTCAGGGTCCTTTGGAGACCCAGTACTTC.

This clonotype occurred once. The rearrangement links TRBV7-7 to TRBJ2-6, with a possible D match to TRBD1 (5 bases). The CDR3 covers 17 residues. CDR1 and CDR2 from the germline V gene are SSHAT and FNYEAQ (reference sequence). V lost 5 bases and J 4 bases, leaving 18 bases between the germline ends. For the CDR3, the DNA is TGTGCCAGCAGCCCCACGGTGGGGCGTGGAGGGGCCAACGTCCTGACTTTC. Encoded protein: CASSPTVGRGGANVLTF. Combining the CDR3 with reference TRBV7-7 and TRBJ2-6 gives the whole variable domain GAGVSQSPRYKVTKRGQDVTLRCDPISSHATLYWYQQALGQGPEFLTYFNYEAQPDKSGLPSDRFSAERPEGSISTLTIQRTEQRDSAMYRCASSPTVGRGGANVLTFGAGSRLTVL.

This clonotype turned up a few times. The J gene is TRBJ2-7, the V gene TRBV5-1; 12 nucleotides line up with TRBD2. Germline values: CDR1 SGHRS, CDR2 YFSETQ. The V segment lost 3 bases and the J segment 4 bases; nucleotides outside the gene matches: 5. CDR3 length equals 15 residues. The CDR3 sequence is CASSSGLAGMYEQYF. CDR3 nucleotides: TGCGCCAGCAGCTCCGGACTAGCGGGAATGTACGAGCAGTACTTC.

The chain uses TRBV7-2 and TRBJ2-1, with D unresolved. CDR1 is SGHTA, CDR2 FQGNSA, per germline. Trimming left V 5 bases short and J 10 bases short, with 12 bases between. The CDR3 consists of 12 residues. The CDR3: CASSPLTDEQFF. The DNA of the CDR3 is TGTGCCAGCAGCCCGCTGACGGACGAGCAGTTCTTC.

The rearrangement links TRBV11-2 to TRBJ2-7; D gene ambiguous. CDR3 size: 15 residues. Trimming cost V 2 bases and J 2 bases, with 13 bases left between them. Germline V gene sequence: CDR1 SGHAT, CDR2 FQNNGV. CDR3 sequence: CASSLLMNSAYEQYF. DNA of the CDR3: TGTGCCAGCAGCTTATTGATGAACTCTGCCTACGAGCAGTACTTC. The full variable domain, its missing parts supplied by reference TRBV11-2 and TRBJ2-7, is EAGVAQSPRYKIIEKRQSVAFWCNPISGHATLYWYQQILGQGPKLLIQFQNNGVVDDSQLPKDRFSAERLKGVDSTLKIQPAKLEDSAVYLCASSLLMNSAYEQYFGPGTRLTVT.

This clonotype was seen more than once but under ten times. The V and J genes are TRBV19 and TRBJ2-1; D is possibly TRBD2 (5 bases). The CDR3 has 15 residues. The V gene's germline CDR1 is LNHDA and CDR2 SQIVND (reference sequence). Trimming left V 3 bases short and J 5 bases short, with 14 bases between. Written as DNA, the CDR3 is TGTGCCAGTAGTATGGTTGGAGGATCGGACAATGAGCAGTTCTTC. Encoded protein: CASSMVGGSDNEQFF. Full variable domain (remainder filled in from reference TRBV19 and TRBJ2-1): DGGITQSPKYLFRKEGQNVTLSCEQNLNHDAMYWYRQDPGQGLRLIYYSQIVNDFQKGDIAEGYSVSREKKESFPLTVTSAQKNPTAFYLCASSMVGGSDNEQFFGPGTRLTVL.

This clonotype was seen ten or more times. The chain joins TRBV6-5 to TRBJ2-5; D is unresolved. V was cut by 4 bases and J by 5 bases, with 5 bases left in between. There are 11 residues in the CDR3. Germline values: CDR1 MNHEY, CDR2 SVGAGI. CDR3 in DNA: TGTGCCAGCAGTTCCGGGGAGACCCAGTACTTC. The encoded protein is CASSSGETQYF.

Remarks on this clonotype: A junction boundary mismatches the germline segment, possibly from a read error. This sequence joins TRBV7-2 and TRBJ2-1; 9 bases line up with TRBD2. The CDR3 runs 13 residues. CDR1 and CDR2 from the germline V gene are SGHTA and FQGNSA. The CDR3 region is CASSSVAGDDQFF. The CDR3 nucleotides read TGTGCCAGCAGCAGTGTAGCGGGGGATGATCAGTTCTTC.

This clonotype was seen repeatedly, ten times or more. The genes are TRBV28 and TRBJ1-3; D remains ambiguous. Trimming stripped 3 bases from V and 0 bases from J, with 12 bases between. This CDR3 comprises 16 residues. CDR1 and CDR2 (germline): MDHEN, SYDVKM. CDR3 DNA sequence: TGTGCCAGCAGTTTCTTTGGGTTGAGCTCTGGAAACACCATATATTTT. Amino acid sequence: CASSFFGLSSGNTIYF. Full variable domain (rest looked up from reference TRBV28 and TRBJ1-3): DVKVTQSSRYLVKRTGEKVFLECVQDMDHENMFWYRQDPGLGLRLIYFSYDVKMKEKGDIPEGYSVSREKKERFSLILESASTNQTSMYLCASSFFGLSSGNTIYFGEGSWLTVV.

The gene calls are TRBV6-2 or TRBV6-3 and TRBJ2-3; D is perhaps TRBD2 (5 bases). The ends were cut back, 0 bases at V and 0 bases at J, with 10 bases in the middle. The CDR3 is made up of 16 amino acids. Germline CDR1 and CDR2: MNHEY and SVGEGT. CDR3: CASSYSRTSSTDTQYF. CDR3 bases: TGTGCCAGCAGTTACTCGAGGACTTCTAGCACAGATACGCAGTATTTT.

The rearrangement joins TRBV6-5 to TRBJ2-1; the D gene is possibly TRBD1 (6 bases). The V gene lost 4 bases and the J gene lost 5 bases, with 15 bases spanning the gap. The CDR3 is 15 residues long. Germline CDR1 is MNHEY and CDR2 is SVGAGI. CDR3 DNA sequence: TGTGCCAGCAGTTCCGGGCAGGGGATCAACAATGAGCAGTTCTTC. Translating it yields CASSSGQGINNEQFF.

The V gene is TRBV7-9, the J gene TRBJ2-5, with D maybe TRBD2 (5 bases). CDR1 SEHNR and CDR2 FQNEAQ come from the germline V gene (reference sequence). Trimming pared 1 base from V and 5 bases from J, leaving 14 bases between. The CDR3 is 15 amino acids. The CDR3 loop reads CASSLVSTRRETQYF. In DNA form, the CDR3 reads TGTGCCAGCAGCTTAGTTTCTACTAGGCGGGAGACCCAGTACTTC.

The rearrangement uses TRBV6-5 and TRBJ2-1, with 7 bases that match TRBD1. Germline CDR1 reads MNHEY; CDR2 reads SVGAGI. This CDR3 spans 14 amino acids. Trimming at V came to 6 bases and at J to 9 bases, leaving 11 bases not matched to a gene. CDR3 nucleotides: TGTGCCAGCAGAAATAGGGGGCCGGCCGGTGAGCAGTTCTTC. Translated, it gives CASRNRGPAGEQFF.

This clonotype was seen a few times. The chain employs TRBV6-5 and TRBJ1-3; possible D gene TRBD1, 6 bases. The CDR3 runs to 16 residues. CDR1 and CDR2 (germline): MNHEY, SVGAGI. Trimming pared 2 bases from V and 2 bases from J, leaving 13 bases between. The CDR3 is CASSYTGQSAGNTIYF. The CDR3 DNA sequence: TGTGCCAGCAGTTACACAGGGCAATCGGCTGGAAACACCATATATTTT.

The chain couples TRBV12-3 or TRBV12-4 to TRBJ2-1; 15 bases are shared with TRBD2. V gave up 5 bases and J gave up 6 bases; unmatched junction bases: 8. The CDR3 extends over 17 amino acids. The CDR3 coding sequence is TGTGCCAGCAGTGGACTAGCGGGGGGGCTATCGGTCAATGAGCAGTTCTTC. Protein: CASSGLAGGLSVNEQFF.

The chain is built from TRBV25-1 and TRBJ2-5; 8 nucleotides match TRBD2. Looked up from germline, CDR1 is MGHDK and CDR2 is SYGVNS. This CDR3 contains 15 residues. J was trimmed by 5 bases and V by 0 bases; bases with no gene match: 5. The CDR3 sequence is CASSEYGGAGETQYF. The CDR3, as DNA: TGTGCCAGCAGTGAATACGGGGGGGCCGGGGAGACCCAGTACTTC. The full variable domain, completed using reference TRBV25-1 and TRBJ2-5, is EADIYQTPRYLVIGTGKKITLECSQTMGHDKMYWYQQDPGMELHLIHYSYGVNSTEKGDLSSESTVSRIRTEHFPLTLESARPSHTSQYLCASSEYGGAGETQYFGPGTRLLVL.

The rearrangement uses TRBV12-3 or TRBV12-4 and TRBJ2-7; D unclear. CDR3 size: 12 residues. The V end lost 4 bases, the J end lost 7 bases, and 11 bases lay between the germline ends. The CDR3 region has the DNA TGTGCCAGCAGTTACCTTTTAGGGGAGCAGTACGTC. The encoded protein is CASSYLLGEQYV.

This clonotype has just a few counts. The chain has TRBV6-5 and TRBJ2-5; a weak D match, TRBD2 (5 bases). The CDR3 sequence is 13 residues long. V was clipped by 2 bases and J by 5 bases, with 9 bases between them. Germline loops: CDR1 MNHEY, CDR2 SVGAGI. The CDR3 nucleotides are TGTGCCAGCAGTTACGACTGGGAGGAGACCCAGTACTTC. It yields the protein CASSYDWEETQYF.